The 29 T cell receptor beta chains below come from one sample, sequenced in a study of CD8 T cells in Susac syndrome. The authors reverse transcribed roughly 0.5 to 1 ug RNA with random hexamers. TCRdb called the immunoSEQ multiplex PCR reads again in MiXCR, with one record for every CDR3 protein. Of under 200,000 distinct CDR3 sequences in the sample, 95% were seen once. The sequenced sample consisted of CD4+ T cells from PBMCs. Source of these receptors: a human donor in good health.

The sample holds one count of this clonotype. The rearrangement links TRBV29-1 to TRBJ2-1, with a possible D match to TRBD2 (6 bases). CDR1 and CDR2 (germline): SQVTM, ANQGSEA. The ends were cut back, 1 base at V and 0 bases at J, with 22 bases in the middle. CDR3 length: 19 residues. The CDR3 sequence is CSVEGQIRAGWSSYNEQFF. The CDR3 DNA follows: TGCAGCGTTGAAGGCCAGATTAGGGCGGGGTGGAGCTCCTACAATGAGCAGTTCTTC.

CDR3 DNA sequence: TGTGCCACCAGTGACCTACCCTACGGACTAGCGGGAGGGCCGGAGCAGTTCTTC. Protein sequence: CATSDLPYGLAGGPEQFF. V gene TRBV24-1 combines with J gene TRBJ2-1, with TRBD2 identical over 15 bases. V lost 4 bases, J lost 10 bases, and 13 bases stayed unmatched. This CDR3 is 18 amino acids long. Per germline, CDR1 KGHDR and CDR2 SFDVKD.

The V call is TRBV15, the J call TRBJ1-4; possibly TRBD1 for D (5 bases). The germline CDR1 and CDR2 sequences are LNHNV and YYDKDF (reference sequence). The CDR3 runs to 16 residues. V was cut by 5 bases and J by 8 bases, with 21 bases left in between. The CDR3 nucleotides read TGTGCCACCAGCCCCCCGGGGCAGGGTCACGGGGAAAAACTGTTTTTT. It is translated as CATSPPGQGHGEKLFF.

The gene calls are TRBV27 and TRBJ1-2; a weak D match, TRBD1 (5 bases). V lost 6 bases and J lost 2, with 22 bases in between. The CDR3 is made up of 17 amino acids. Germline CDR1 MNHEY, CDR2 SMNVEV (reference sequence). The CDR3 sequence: CASSDGRTGMRNYGYTF. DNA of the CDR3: TGTGCCAGCAGCGACGGACGAACAGGAATGCGGAACTATGGCTACACCTTC.

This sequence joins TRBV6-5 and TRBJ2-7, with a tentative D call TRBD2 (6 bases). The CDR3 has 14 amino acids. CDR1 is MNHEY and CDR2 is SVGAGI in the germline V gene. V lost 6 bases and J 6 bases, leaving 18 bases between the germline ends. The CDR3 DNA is TGTGCCAGCAGGTCCAGCGGGTCAAGGATCGAGCAGTACTTC. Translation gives CASRSSGSRIEQYF.

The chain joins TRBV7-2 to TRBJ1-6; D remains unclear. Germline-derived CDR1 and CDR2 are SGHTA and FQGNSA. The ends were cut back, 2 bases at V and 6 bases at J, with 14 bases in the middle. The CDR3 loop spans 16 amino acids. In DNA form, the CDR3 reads TGTGCCAGCAGCTTATACGGTTCACAGTTTAATTCACCCCTCCACTTT. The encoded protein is CASSLYGSQFNSPLHF.

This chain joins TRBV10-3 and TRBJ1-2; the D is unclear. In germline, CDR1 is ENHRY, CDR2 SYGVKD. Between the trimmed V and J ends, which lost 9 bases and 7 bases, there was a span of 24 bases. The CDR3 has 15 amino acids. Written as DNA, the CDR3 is TGTGCCATACTGCAGTTGGCGCCGCCGGCAGGTGGCTACACCTTC. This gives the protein CAILQLAPPAGGYTF.

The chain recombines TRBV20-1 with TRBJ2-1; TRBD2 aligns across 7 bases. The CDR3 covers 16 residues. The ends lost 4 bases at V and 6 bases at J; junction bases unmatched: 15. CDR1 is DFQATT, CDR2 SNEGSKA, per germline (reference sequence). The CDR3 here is CSATKDTGLPVNEQFF. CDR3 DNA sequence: TGCAGTGCTACAAAGGATACGGGACTACCCGTCAATGAGCAGTTCTTC.

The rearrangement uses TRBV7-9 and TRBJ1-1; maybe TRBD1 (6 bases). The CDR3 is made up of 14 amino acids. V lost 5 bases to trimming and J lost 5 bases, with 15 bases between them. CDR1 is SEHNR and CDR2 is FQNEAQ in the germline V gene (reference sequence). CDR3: CASSQGPGGTEAFF. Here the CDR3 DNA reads TGTGCCAGCAGCCAGGGGCCCGGAGGGACTGAAGCTTTCTTT.

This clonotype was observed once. The DNA of the CDR3 is TGTGCCAGCACTGGTGGGGGCAAGACTGAAGCTTTCTTT. Residues: CASTGGGKTEAFF. The V call is TRBV12-3 or TRBV12-4, the J call TRBJ1-1; TRBD1 is a possible D gene (6 bases). The V end was cut by 7 bases, the J end by 5 bases, with 14 bases between. CDR3 size: 13 residues.

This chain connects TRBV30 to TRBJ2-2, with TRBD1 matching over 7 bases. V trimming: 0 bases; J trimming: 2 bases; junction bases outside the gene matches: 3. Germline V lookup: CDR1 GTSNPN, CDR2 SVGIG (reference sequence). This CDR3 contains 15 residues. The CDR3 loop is CAWSVKGANTGELFF. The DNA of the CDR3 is TGTGCCTGGAGTGTAAAGGGGGCAAACACCGGGGAGCTGTTTTTT.

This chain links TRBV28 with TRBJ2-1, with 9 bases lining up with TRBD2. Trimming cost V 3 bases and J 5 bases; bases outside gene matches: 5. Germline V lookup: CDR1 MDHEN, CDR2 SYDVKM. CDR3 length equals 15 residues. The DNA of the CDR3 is TGTGCCAGCAGTTTTGCGGGAGGGCCTGACAATGAGCAGTTCTTC. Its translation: CASSFAGGPDNEQFF.

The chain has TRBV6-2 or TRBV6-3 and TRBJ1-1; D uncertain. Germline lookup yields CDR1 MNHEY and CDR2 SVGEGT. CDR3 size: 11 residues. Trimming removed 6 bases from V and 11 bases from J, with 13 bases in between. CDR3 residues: CASRDGGRAFF. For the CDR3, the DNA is TGTGCCAGCAGGGACGGAGGCAGGGCTTTCTTT.

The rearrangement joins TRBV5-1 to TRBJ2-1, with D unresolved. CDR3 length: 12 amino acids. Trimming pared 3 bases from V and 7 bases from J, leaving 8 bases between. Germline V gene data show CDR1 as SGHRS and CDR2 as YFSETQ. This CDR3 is CASSSLRNEQFF. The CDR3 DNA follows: TGCGCCAGCAGCTCCCTGCGGAATGAGCAGTTCTTC. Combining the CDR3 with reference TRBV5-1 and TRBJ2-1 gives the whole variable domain KAGVTQTPRYLIKTRGQQVTLSCSPISGHRSVSWYQQTPGQGLQFLFEYFSETQRNKGNFPGRFSGRQFSNSRSEMNVSTLELGDSALYLCASSSLRNEQFFGPGTRLTVL.

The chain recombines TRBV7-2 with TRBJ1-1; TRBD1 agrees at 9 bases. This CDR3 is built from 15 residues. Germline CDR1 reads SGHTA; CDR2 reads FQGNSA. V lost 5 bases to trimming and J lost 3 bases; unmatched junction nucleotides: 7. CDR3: CASSLRTGDYTEAFF. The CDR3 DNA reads TGTGCCAGCAGCCTACGGACAGGGGATTACACTGAAGCTTTCTTT.

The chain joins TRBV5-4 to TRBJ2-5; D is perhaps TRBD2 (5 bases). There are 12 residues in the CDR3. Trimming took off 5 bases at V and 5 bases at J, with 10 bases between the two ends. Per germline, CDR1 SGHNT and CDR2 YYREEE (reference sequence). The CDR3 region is CASRGTGETQYF. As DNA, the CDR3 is TGTGCCAGCAGGGGTACGGGGGAGACCCAGTACTTC.

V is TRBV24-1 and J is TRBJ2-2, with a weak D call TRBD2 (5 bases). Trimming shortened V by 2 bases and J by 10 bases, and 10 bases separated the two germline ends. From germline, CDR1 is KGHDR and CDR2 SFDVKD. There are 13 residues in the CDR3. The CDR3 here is CATSDSVLAELFF. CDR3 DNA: TGTGCCACCAGTGATTCGGTTCTAGCGGAGCTGTTTTTT.

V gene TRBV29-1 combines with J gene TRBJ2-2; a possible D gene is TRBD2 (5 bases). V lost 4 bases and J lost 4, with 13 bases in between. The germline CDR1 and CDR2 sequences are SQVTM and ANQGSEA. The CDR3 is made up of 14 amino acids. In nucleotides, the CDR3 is TGCAGCGTTGTCGAGCGGACGCCCACCGGGGAGCTGTTTTTT. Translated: CSVVERTPTGELFF.

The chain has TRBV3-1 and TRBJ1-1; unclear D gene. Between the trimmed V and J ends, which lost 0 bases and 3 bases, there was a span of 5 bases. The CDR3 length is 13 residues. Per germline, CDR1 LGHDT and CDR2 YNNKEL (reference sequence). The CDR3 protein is CASSQERDTEAFF. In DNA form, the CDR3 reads TGTGCCAGCAGCCAAGAGCGAGACACTGAAGCTTTCTTT.

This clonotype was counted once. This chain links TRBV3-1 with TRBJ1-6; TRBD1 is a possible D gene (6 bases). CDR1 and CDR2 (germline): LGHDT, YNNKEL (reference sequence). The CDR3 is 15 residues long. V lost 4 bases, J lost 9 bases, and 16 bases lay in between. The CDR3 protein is CASSRLTGGSSPLHF. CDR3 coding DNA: TGTGCCAGCAGCCGACTGACAGGCGGAAGTTCACCCCTCCACTTT.

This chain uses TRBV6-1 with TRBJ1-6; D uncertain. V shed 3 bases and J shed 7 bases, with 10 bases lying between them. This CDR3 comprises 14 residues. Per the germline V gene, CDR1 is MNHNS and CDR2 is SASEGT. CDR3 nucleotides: TGTGCCAGCAGTGACAGTCTCCAAAATTCACCCCTCCACTTT. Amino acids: CASSDSLQNSPLHF.

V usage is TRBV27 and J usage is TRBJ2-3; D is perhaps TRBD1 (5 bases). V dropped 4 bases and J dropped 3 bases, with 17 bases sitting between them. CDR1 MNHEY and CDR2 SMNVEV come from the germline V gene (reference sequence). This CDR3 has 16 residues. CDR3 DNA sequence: TGTGCCAGCAGTTGGGGCCGGGCACGTGGGACAGATACGCAGTATTTT. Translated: CASSWGRARGTDTQYF.

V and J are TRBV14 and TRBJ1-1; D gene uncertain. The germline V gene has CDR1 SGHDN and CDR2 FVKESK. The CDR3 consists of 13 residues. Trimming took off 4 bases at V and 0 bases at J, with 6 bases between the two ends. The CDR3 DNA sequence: TGTGCCAGCAGCCTCTTACTGAACACTGAAGCTTTCTTT. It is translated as CASSLLLNTEAFF.

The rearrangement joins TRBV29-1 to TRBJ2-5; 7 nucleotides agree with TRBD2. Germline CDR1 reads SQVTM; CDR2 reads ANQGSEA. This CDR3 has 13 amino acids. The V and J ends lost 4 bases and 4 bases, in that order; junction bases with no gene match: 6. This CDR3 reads CSVGGGSGETQYF. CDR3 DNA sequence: TGCAGCGTTGGGGGAGGGTCAGGAGAGACCCAGTACTTC.

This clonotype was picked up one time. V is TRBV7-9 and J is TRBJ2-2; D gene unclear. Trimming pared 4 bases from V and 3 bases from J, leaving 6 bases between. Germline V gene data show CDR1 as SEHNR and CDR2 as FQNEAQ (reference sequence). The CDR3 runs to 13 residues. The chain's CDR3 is CASSSGHTGELFF. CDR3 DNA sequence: TGTGCCAGCAGCTCCGGCCACACCGGGGAGCTGTTTTTT.

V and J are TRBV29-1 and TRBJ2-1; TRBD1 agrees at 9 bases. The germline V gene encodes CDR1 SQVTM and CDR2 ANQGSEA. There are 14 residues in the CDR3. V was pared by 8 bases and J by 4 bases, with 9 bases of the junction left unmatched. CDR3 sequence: CSTLRDRDYNEQFF. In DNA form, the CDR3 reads TGCAGCACTCTTCGGGACAGGGATTACAATGAGCAGTTCTTC.

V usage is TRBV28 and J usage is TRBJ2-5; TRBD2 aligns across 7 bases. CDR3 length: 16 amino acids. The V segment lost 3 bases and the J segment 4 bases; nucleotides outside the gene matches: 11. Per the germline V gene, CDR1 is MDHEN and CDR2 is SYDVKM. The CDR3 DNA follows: TGTGCCAGCAGTTTCTCCGAACGGGAGGCCAGAGAGACCCAGTACTTC. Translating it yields CASSFSEREARETQYF.

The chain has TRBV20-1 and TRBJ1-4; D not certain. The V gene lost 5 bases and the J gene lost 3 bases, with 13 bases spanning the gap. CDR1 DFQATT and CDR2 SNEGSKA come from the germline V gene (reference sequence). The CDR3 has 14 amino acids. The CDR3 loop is CSALTTGANEKLFF. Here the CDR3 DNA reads TGCAGTGCTCTTACGACGGGTGCTAATGAAAAACTGTTTTTT.

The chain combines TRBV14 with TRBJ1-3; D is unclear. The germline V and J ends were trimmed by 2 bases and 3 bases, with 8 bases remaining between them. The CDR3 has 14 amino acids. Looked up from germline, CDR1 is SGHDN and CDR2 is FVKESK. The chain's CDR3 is CASSQSRGGNTIYF. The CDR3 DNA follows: TGTGCCAGCAGCCAATCAAGAGGTGGAAACACCATATATTTT. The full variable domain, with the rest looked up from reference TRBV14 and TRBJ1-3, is EAGVTQFPSHSVIEKGQTVTLRCDPISGHDNLYWYRRVMGKEIKFLLHFVKESKQDESGMPNNRFLAERTGGTYSTLKVQPAELEDSGVYFCASSQSRGGNTIYFGEGSWLTVV.